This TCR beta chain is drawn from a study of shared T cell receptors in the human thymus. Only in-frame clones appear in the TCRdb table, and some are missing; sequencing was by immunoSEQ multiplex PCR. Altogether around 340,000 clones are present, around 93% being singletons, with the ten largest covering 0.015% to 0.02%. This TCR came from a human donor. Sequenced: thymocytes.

CDR3 sequence (DNA): TGTGCCAGCTCACCGCCGCGTTTTGCCGAAGGATCCCACTACGAGCAGTACTTC. It specifies CASSPPRFAEGSHYEQYF. The genes are TRBV18 and TRBJ2-7; no clear D. CDR1 is KGHSH and CDR2 is LQKENI in the germline V gene. CDR3 length equals 18 residues. V lost 3 bases, J lost 3 bases, and 24 bases lay in between.